This T cell receptor beta chain is drawn from a study of human T cells and chemical hapten exposure. Study summary: Donors were sensitized with 2% DPC on the upper inner arm. Cases of alopecia areata, totalis or universalis occurred in a predominantly female patient group.

The time point here: patch test 3, about 24 weeks after DPC sensitization. The treatment is: therapeutic diphenylcyclopropenone sensitization with weekly scalp DPC. The library tagged each cDNA molecule with unique molecular identifiers. TCRdb processed the RACE reads anew with MiXCR; each CDR3 protein has one entry. This sample has about 92,000 distinct CDR3 sequences; about a tenth occur once, and the top ten carry approximately 1%. Trimming stripped 4 bases from V and 4 bases from J, with 13 bases between. Per germline, CDR1 MGHDK and CDR2 SYGVNS. This CDR3 has 15 residues. Turning to this clonotype: Its target is not known.

General study findings and limits: The study found expanded TCRs formed significantly more large CDR3 similarity clusters than controls.

The chain uses TRBV25-1 and TRBJ2-2, with D unresolved. The origin of this receptor is a young woman with alopecia areata. Some clones in this sample may be carry-over from other donors' samples. Sequencing used whole blood, obtained in connection with sensitization to the hapten diphenylcyclopropenone (DPC). The CDR3 nucleotides are TGTGCCAGCAGTGCCACCTCTACGTTCACCGGGGAGCTGTTTTTT. This encodes CASSATSTFTGELFF.